This TCR beta chain stems from a study of technical replicates of blood from four donors. Here immunoSEQ multiplex PCR was the method, and the copy in TCRdb shows in-frame clones only, minus some. Of 85,000 to 100,000 clones listed, around 95% are singletons. This clonotype was sampled from a human donor in good health. Material: T cells isolated from PBMCs.

CDR3 sequence reads: CASGWAEDYGYTF. The CDR3 nucleotides read TGTGCTAGTGGTTGGGCGGAGGACTATGGCTACACCTTC. V gene TRBV12-5 combines with J gene TRBJ1-2; no clear D gene. The V end was cut by 4 bases, the J end by 3 bases, with 9 bases between. Germline-derived CDR1 and CDR2 are LGHNT and FRNRAP. This CDR3 is built from 13 residues.